One and the same sample provided the 3 T cell receptor beta chains below, sequenced in a study of blood T cell repertoires in COVID-19. TCRdb keeps only in-frame clones here, not all; method: immunoSEQ multiplex PCR. This table has around 15,000 clones, 80% appearing once. Sequencing was carried out using peripheral blood. All receptors come from a human donor in a cohort sampled during active COVID-19.

Here the CDR3 DNA reads TGTGCCAGCAGCCCTAGCGGGAGAAGCTCCTACGAGCAGTACTTC. Translated: CASSPSGRSSYEQYF. The chain joins TRBV7-6 to TRBJ2-7; 10 positions agree with TRBD2. V trimming: 5 bases; J trimming: 0 bases; junction bases outside the gene matches: 4. The germline V gene encodes CDR1 SGHVS and CDR2 FNYEAQ. The length of the CDR3 is 15 residues.

This rearrangement joins TRBV13 to TRBJ1-1; tentative D call: TRBD1 (5 bases). Germline V lookup: CDR1 PRHDT, CDR2 FYEKMQ (reference sequence). The CDR3 has 13 residues. Trimming removed 2 bases from V and 4 bases from J, with 8 bases in between. The CDR3 here is CASSLKGFTEAFF. The CDR3 DNA reads as TGTGCCAGCAGCTTAAAGGGGTTCACTGAAGCTTTCTTT.

The J gene is TRBJ2-7, the V gene TRBV5-5; 7 bases are shared with TRBD1. Germline V gene data show CDR1 as SGHKS and CDR2 as YYEKEE (reference sequence). CDR3 length: 17 residues. Germline trimming cut 4 bases from V and 0 bases from J; bases unmatched to any gene: 13. The CDR3 DNA sequence: TGTGCCAGCAGCCACTGGTCGACAGGGTCCTCCTCCTACGAGCAGTACTTC. It encodes CASSHWSTGSSSYEQYF.